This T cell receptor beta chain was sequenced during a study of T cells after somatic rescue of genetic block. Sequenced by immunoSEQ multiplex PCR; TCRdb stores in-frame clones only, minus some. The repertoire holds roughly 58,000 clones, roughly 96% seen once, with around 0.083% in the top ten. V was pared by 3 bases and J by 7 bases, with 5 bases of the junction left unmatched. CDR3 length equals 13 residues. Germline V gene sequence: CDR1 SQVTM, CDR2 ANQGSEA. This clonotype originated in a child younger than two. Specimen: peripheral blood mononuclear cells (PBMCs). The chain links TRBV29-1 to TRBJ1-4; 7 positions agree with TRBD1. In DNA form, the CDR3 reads TGCAGCGTTGAGGTGCAGGGGGGTGAAAAACTGTTTTTT. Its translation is CSVEVQGGEKLFF.